The rows below give T cell receptor beta chains drawn from one sample of a study of blood T cell repertoires in COVID-19. The assay was immunoSEQ multiplex PCR, and TCRdb's table has in-frame clones only and misses some. Among 200,000 to 250,000 clones listed, approximately 86% were seen once. Sequencing used peripheral blood. These TCRs come from a woman over 75 with acute or convalescent COVID-19. Each CDR3 is given with its conserved first and last residue. D genes are given only for firm matches. Part of the rows lack a size; the others show once, few, many or a class for expanded clones.

V	size	D	J	DNA	CDR3
TRBV12-3/TRBV12-4	NA	NA	TRBJ1-5	TGTGCCAGCAGTTTCGGTTCTCAGCCCCAGCATTTT	CASSFGSQPQHF
TRBV30	NA	TRBD2	TRBJ2-3	TGTGCCTGGAGTGTACTAGCGGGGTGGTTAGATACGCAGTATTTT	CAWSVLAGWLDTQYF
TRBV6-5	NA	NA	TRBJ2-1	TGTGCCAGCAGTAGTCCAGATAACAATGAGCAGTTCTTC	CASSSPDNNEQFF
TRBV28	NA	NA	TRBJ1-2	TGTGCCAGCAGTCAGGAACGGAACGGCTACACCTTC	CASSQERNGYTF
TRBV18	NA	TRBD1	TRBJ1-5	TGTGCCAGCTCACCACGACAGGGTCAGCCCCAGCATTTT	CASSPRQGQPQHF
TRBV2	NA	TRBD1	TRBJ1-6	TGTGCCAGCAGTGAATCCGGGACAGTCTATAATTCACCCCTCCACTTT	CASSESGTVYNSPLHF
TRBV10-2	NA	NA	TRBJ2-1	TGCGCCAGCAGTGAGGGACTTTACAATGAGCAGTTCTTC	CASSEGLYNEQFF
TRBV4-3	few	TRBD1	TRBJ1-1	TGCGCCAGCAGCCAAGGCACAGGGGGCGTCGGTGCTGGCACTGAAGCTTTCTTT	CASSQGTGGVGAGTEAFF
TRBV10-3	NA	NA	TRBJ1-2	TGTGCCCATCGGGGGAAAGAGAACTATGGCTACACCTTC	CAHRGKENYGYTF
TRBV10-3	NA	NA	TRBJ1-1	TGTGCCATCAGTGCCGGCTGGGGGGACACTGAAGCTTTCTTT	CAISAGWGDTEAFF
TRBV27	NA	TRBD1	TRBJ2-2	TGTGCCAGCAGGAGACAGGGGGCTACCGGGGAGCTGTTTTTT	CASRRQGATGELFF
TRBV9	NA	NA	TRBJ2-2	TGTGCCAGCAGCCCCCTCCCTAGCTCTTTCGGCACCGGGGAGCTGTTTTTT	CASSPLPSSFGTGELFF
TRBV11-2	NA	NA	TRBJ1-2	TGTGCCAGCAGCTTCACAGGGATGGGCTATGGCTACACCTTC	CASSFTGMGYGYTF
TRBV30	few	NA	TRBJ1-6	TGTGCCTGGAGTGTAATTAGCAGAAATAATTCACCCCTCCACTTT	CAWSVISRNNSPLHF
TRBV10-3	once	NA	TRBJ1-1	TGTGCCATCAGTGGGCTTGGGCAGAACACTGAAGCTTTCTTT	CAISGLGQNTEAFF
TRBV7-8	NA	NA	TRBJ1-5	TGTGCCAGCAGCTTAGTGGTGGGGGGAGCTTTTGAGAATCAGCCCCAGCATTTT	CASSLVVGGAFENQPQHF
TRBV19	NA	TRBD1	TRBJ1-6	TGTGCCAGTAGTATAGTCGGGACAGGGTCTAATTCACCCCTCCACTTT	CASSIVGTGSNSPLHF
TRBV28	NA	TRBD1	TRBJ1-5	TGTGCCAGCAGACCCCCGACAGGGTCTCGCAATCAGCCCCAGCATTTT	CASRPPTGSRNQPQHF
TRBV12-3/TRBV12-4	NA	NA	TRBJ1-2	TGTGCCAGCAGTTGGAGGCTCGGCTATGGCTACACCTTC	CASSWRLGYGYTF
TRBV19	NA	TRBD1	TRBJ1-5	TGTGCCAGTACCGGGACAGGGGGCTCTCAGCCCCAGCATTTT	CASTGTGGSQPQHF
TRBV18	NA	TRBD1	TRBJ2-7	TGTGCCAGCTCACCATCACAGGGGGCCTACGAGCAGTACTTC	CASSPSQGAYEQYF
TRBV28	NA	NA	TRBJ1-5	TGTGCCAGCAGCGTACAGGGCAATCAGCCCCAGCATTTT	CASSVQGNQPQHF
TRBV12-5	NA	TRBD1	TRBJ1-1	TGTGCTAGTGGTTTGGTACAGGGGACAATGAACACTGAAGCTTTCTTT	CASGLVQGTMNTEAFF
TRBV3-1/TRBV3-2	once	NA	TRBJ2-5	TGTGCCAGCAGCCAAGAGGGGGGTCGGGAGACCCAGTACTTC	CASSQEGGRETQYF
TRBV30	NA	NA	TRBJ2-1	TGTGCCTGGAGGCCCGGGGGGCATGAGCAGTTCTTC	CAWRPGGHEQFF
TRBV5-1	NA	NA	TRBJ2-3	TGCGCCAGCAGCTTGGTTCCGACAGATACGCAGTATTTT	CASSLVPTDTQYF
TRBV25-1	NA	NA	TRBJ1-1	TGTGCCAGCAGTGAACAGGAGAACACTGAAGCTTTCTTT	CASSEQENTEAFF
TRBV12-5	NA	NA	TRBJ1-1	TGTGCTAGTGGTTTACGAGGGTCGGACACTGAAGCTTTCTTT	CASGLRGSDTEAFF
TRBV28	once	NA	TRBJ2-7	TGTGCCAGCAGAACAGGGACCTACGAGCAGTACTTC	CASRTGTYEQYF
TRBV6-5	few	NA	TRBJ1-6	TGTGCCAGCAGTAACAGAGATCTGACCCTCCACTTT	CASSNRDLTLHF
TRBV9	NA	NA	TRBJ2-1	TGTGCCAGCAGCGTAACAGCCTACAATGAGCAGTTCTTC	CASSVTAYNEQFF
TRBV18	few	NA	TRBJ1-5	TGTGCCAGCTCACCACAAGAGAATCAGCCCCAGCATTTT	CASSPQENQPQHF
TRBV5-6	NA	NA	TRBJ1-1	TGTGCCAGCAGCCGAGTGGGGGCAAACACTGAAGCTTTCTTT	CASSRVGANTEAFF
TRBV11-3	few	TRBD1	TRBJ1-6	TGTGCCAGCAGCTTAGTGGGACAGGGGTATTCACCCCTCCACTTT	CASSLVGQGYSPLHF
TRBV19	NA	NA	TRBJ2-3	TGTGCCAGTAGTATGACAGACCGGTTTACGCAGTATTTT	CASSMTDRFTQYF
TRBV15	NA	NA	TRBJ1-4	TGTGCCACCTTGGAGTATGAAAAACTGTTTTTT	CATLEYEKLFF
TRBV15	NA	NA	TRBJ2-2	TGTGCCACCAGTTGGGAACGAGCGGGGAACACCGGGGAGCTGTTTTTT	CATSWERAGNTGELFF
TRBV7-2	NA	TRBD1	TRBJ1-5	TGTGCCAGCAGCTGGGACAGGGTTCGCAATCAGCCCCAGCATTTT	CASSWDRVRNQPQHF
TRBV5-1	NA	TRBD1	TRBJ2-7	TGCGCCAGCAGCCTGCAGGGACAGGGGCCTTCCTACGAGCAGTACTTC	CASSLQGQGPSYEQYF
TRBV28	few	TRBD2	TRBJ2-1	TGTGCCAGCAGCCACAGCGGGGGGGGGTACAATGAGCAGTTCTTC	CASSHSGGGYNEQFF
TRBV5-1	NA	NA	TRBJ2-7	TGCGCCAGCAGCTTGCAGGAGGACGAGCAGTACTTC	CASSLQEDEQYF
TRBV28	NA	NA	TRBJ1-3	TGTGCCAGCAGTTTCCAAAGACAGATCTCTGGAAACACCATATATTTT	CASSFQRQISGNTIYF
TRBV18	once	NA	TRBJ1-2	TGTGCCAGCTCACCGGGCCAGACAACTAACTATGGCTACACCTTC	CASSPGQTTNYGYTF
TRBV30	NA	NA	TRBJ2-7	TGTGCCTGGTCTTACACAGCTTACTACGAGCAGTACTTC	CAWSYTAYYEQYF
TRBV5-1	NA	NA	TRBJ1-6	TGCGCCAGCAGCTTCGGAACAGGGCCTAATTCACCCCTCCACTTT	CASSFGTGPNSPLHF
TRBV6-5	NA	TRBD1	TRBJ1-1	TGTGCCAGCAGTTCGCCGGGACAGGGTTTGAAAGCTGAAGCTTTCTTT	CASSSPGQGLKAEAFF